Detailed here is one T cell receptor beta chain. Its target is unknown. The table came from immunoSEQ multiplex PCR; TCRdb's copy has only in-frame clones and leaves some out. In the table there are 35,000 to 55,000 clones, about 93% of which are singletons. This specimen belongs to a study of OX40 agonist ivuxolimab in advanced cancers. Study overall: As their treatment, patients were administered ivuxolimab, an agonistic anti-OX40 (CD134) antibody. There were three patients with partial responses, one having hepatocellular carcinoma and two cutaneous melanoma. Study outcomes and limitations: At 0.1 to 3.0 mg/kg, clonal expansion of CD4+ and CD8+ blood T cells had occurred by week 6. Researchers did not determine the expanded peripheral T cells' antigen specificity.

The receptor comes from an adult with an advanced solid tumor such as melanoma, head and neck, liver or kidney cancer. The sequenced sample was CD4+ or CD8+ T cells sorted from blood, obtained in a trial of the OX40 agonist ivuxolimab.

CDR3 nucleotides: TGTGCCAGCAGCGTTACAGGGGGCGGCACTGAAGCTTTCTTT. This gives the protein CASSVTGGGTEAFF. The chain couples TRBV9 to TRBJ1-1; 9 nucleotides line up with TRBD1. The CDR3 has 14 residues. CDR1 and CDR2 from the germline V gene are SGDLS and YYNGEE. V dropped 2 bases and J dropped 4; count of bases not matched to a gene: 3.